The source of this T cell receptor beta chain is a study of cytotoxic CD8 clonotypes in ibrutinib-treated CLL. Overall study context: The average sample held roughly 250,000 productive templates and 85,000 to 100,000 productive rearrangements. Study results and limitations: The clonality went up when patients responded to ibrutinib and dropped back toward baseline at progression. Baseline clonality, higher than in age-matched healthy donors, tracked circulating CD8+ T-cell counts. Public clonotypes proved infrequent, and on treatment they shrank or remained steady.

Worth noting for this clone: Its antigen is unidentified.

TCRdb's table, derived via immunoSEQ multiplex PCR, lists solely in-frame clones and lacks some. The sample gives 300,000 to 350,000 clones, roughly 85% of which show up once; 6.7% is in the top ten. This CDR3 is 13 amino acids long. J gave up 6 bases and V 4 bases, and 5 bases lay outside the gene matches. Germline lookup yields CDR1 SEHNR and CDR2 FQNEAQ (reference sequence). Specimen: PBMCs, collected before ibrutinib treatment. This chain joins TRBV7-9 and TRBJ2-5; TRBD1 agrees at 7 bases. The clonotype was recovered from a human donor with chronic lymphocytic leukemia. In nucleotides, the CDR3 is TGTGCCAGCAGCTCACAACAGGGGAAGACCCAGTACTTC. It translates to CASSSQQGKTQYF. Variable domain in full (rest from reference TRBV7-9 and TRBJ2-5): DTGVSQNPRHKITKRGQNVTFRCDPISEHNRLYWYRQTLGQGPEFLTYFQNEAQLEKSRLLSDRFSAERPKGSFSTLEIQRTEQGDSAMYLCASSSQQGKTQYFGPGTRLLVL.